The following is a TCR beta chain sequence with its context. This receptor's antigen is unknown. Base quality data are lacking; no much larger clone is found one base away. TCR beta CDR3 regions were sequenced from DNA using the immunoSEQ Assay. In the source study's methods: To compute T cell density, TCR beta template counts were normalized to usable DNA, which was estimated by amplifying housekeeping genes. The preseqR package was used to estimate richness by extrapolating to 400,000 templates for PBMC samples and to 120,000 templates for tissue samples. Clonality was calculated as one minus Pielou's evenness. Differential abundance testing on productive amino-acid clonotypes, with a minimum total count of 5 and an alpha of 0.1, was used to identify tissue-enriched TCRs. The Jaccard Index and the Morisita Overlap Index were used to measure repertoire overlap between compartments. GLIPH grouped TCR beta CDR3s together with public tetramer-defined viral CDR3s, and a viral motif had to include at least three viral sequences and show V-gene enrichment. The clones in this table, taken by TCRdb from immuneACCESS, are in-frame only. Not every clone is retained; where verified, under half of the shortfall comes from an unresolved V gene, and the cause of the rest is unknown. The DNA was the basis for D and trimming; V, J and clone size are from that table. This sample comprises 100,000 to 150,000 clones, 70% to 90% of them detected only once. 1.7% of the sample lies in the top ten.

The record originates from a study of T cells in localized non-small cell lung cancer (dated by TCRdb to the early 2020s). Background for the entire study: The study examined T cell repertoires in roughly 240 patients with early-stage NSCLC and compared tumors with uninvolved tumor-adjacent lungs. The cohort was made up of some 240 treatment-naive NSCLC patients whose localized lung tumors had been resected. Of the NSCLC patients, roughly 130 were male and about a hundred were female, and the mean age was approximately 66 years.

CDR1 and CDR2 are read off the germline V gene (reference sequence) as MNHEY and SMNVEV. V loses 5 bases at its end and J loses 5 bases; junction bases beyond the gene matches: 13. The CDR3 measures 17 amino acids from cysteine to phenylalanine. Only the CDR3 part of the read is kept: 51 bases, read in frame from the first base. At diagnosis, tumor, uninvolved tumor-adjacent lung and peripheral blood were collected and then preserved as a mix of FFPE and fresh-frozen material. For TCR repertoire profiling, blood samples were analyzed as peripheral blood mononuclear cells. Results the study describes overall, beyond this receptor: Of the top 100 tumor clones, a median of roughly 57 were detected in paired uninvolved adjacent lung; 28 were also among that lung's top 100. Because the study design was exploratory, TCR variables were selected using unadjusted p-values without false-discovery rate correction. Because multi-region tumor sequencing was not done, intratumor heterogeneity could not be ruled out. The highest T cell clonality was observed in uninvolved tumor-adjacent lung, where clonality exceeded that of tumor, suggesting that antigenic responses were more focused in uninvolved tumor-adjacent lung. Higher T cell density in blood was associated with longer overall survival, whereas higher clonality in adjacent lung was associated with shorter survival.

The sample consisted of peripheral blood, taken before any cancer treatment. Rearrangement joined TRBV27 to TRBJ1-5, with TRBD1 matching 9 junction bases. The source is a female donor over 55 with stage I lung adenocarcinoma. The CDR3 region has the sequence CASSQGTGGRGDQPQHF. The nucleotides read TGTGCCAGCAGTCAAGGTACAGGGGGCAGGGGGGATCAGCCCCAGCATTTT.